This T cell receptor (beta chain) emerged from a study of cytomegalovirus exposure and HLA in healthy donors. Trimming stripped 2 bases from V and 2 bases from J, with 9 bases between. The CDR3 loop spans 14 amino acids. Germline loops: CDR1 MNHNY, CDR2 SVGAGI (reference sequence). Of note for this clone: Its antigen is unidentified.

Donors were ostensibly healthy at sampling, although undocumented immune exposures were probable. The PCR was carried out with 60 Vbeta primers and 13 Jbeta primers. The data were produced by immunoSEQ multiplex PCR, yet TCRdb's version contains in-frame clones alone and is incomplete. The sample includes about 97,000 clones, roughly four fifths of them seen just once. Study-level points and caveats: Through in vitro validation, a few CMV-associated chains were shown to be specific for CMV antigens. For most TCR beta V segments, an earlier analysis put the productive rate at about 90% or about 30% of the time.

Specimen: PBMCs. This TCR was recovered from a man aged 40-49 years in good health and CMV-seropositive. V is TRBV6-6 and J is TRBJ1-2, with D unclear. CDR3 in amino acids: CASSYGSPNYGYTF. The CDR3 DNA follows: TGTGCCAGCAGTTACGGGAGTCCCAACTATGGCTACACCTTC.